This passage covers 29 T cell receptor beta chains from one sample sequenced in a study of T cell repertoires in cytomegalovirus infection. The antigens for these receptors are not known. TCRdb re-analysed the reads in MiXCR, keeping a single row per CDR3 protein. Counted here are approximately 600,000 distinct CDR3 sequences, almost 40% occurring once; the ten biggest clones make up 48%. Sequenced here: cultured PBMCs, sampled from culture after CMV antigen stimulation. The source of these receptors is a human donor in good health (CMV status not recorded). Some clones in this sample may be carry-over from other donors' samples.

This clonotype occurred a few times. The chain has TRBV7-8 and TRBJ2-4; D is perhaps TRBD2 (5 bases). Trimming left V 5 bases short and J 3 bases short, with 14 bases between. CDR1 and CDR2 from the germline V gene are SGHVS and FQNEAQ. This CDR3 region has 15 residues. Here the CDR3 reads CASSNPARGKNIQYF. The CDR3 nucleotides read TGTGCCAGCAGCAACCCCGCCCGGGGCAAAAACATTCAGTACTTC.

In its sample, this clonotype was seen once. The V call is TRBV24-1, the J call TRBJ2-2, with 11 positions matching TRBD2. This CDR3 region has 17 residues. The V gene's germline CDR1 is KGHDR and CDR2 SFDVKD. The V and J ends lost 4 bases and 3 bases, in that order; junction bases with no gene match: 6. The CDR3 DNA is TGTGCCACCAGTGACCAACTAGCGGGGGTGTACACCGGGGAGCTGTTTTTT. This encodes CATSDQLAGVYTGELFF.

This clonotype was detected only a few times. The V call is TRBV5-4, the J call TRBJ2-1; 12 bases are shared with TRBD2. V was pared by 0 bases and J by 6 bases, with 7 bases of the junction left unmatched. Germline values: CDR1 SGHNT, CDR2 YYREEE (reference sequence). The CDR3 length is 17 residues. The CDR3 nucleotides read TGTGCCAGCAGCTTGGATCCACTAGCGGGAGGTCGCAATGAGCAGTTCTTC. It specifies CASSLDPLAGGRNEQFF.

The genes are TRBV19 and TRBJ2-5; 11 nucleotides line up with TRBD1. The CDR3 totals 17 residues. Germline CDR1 and CDR2: LNHDA and SQIVND (reference sequence). Losses at the gene ends were 7 bases for V and 5 bases for J; bases not matched to a gene: 15. The CDR3 bases are TGTGCCAGTACGACCGGGACAGGGGGTCCAAAGCAGGAGACCCAGTACTTC. This translates into CASTTGTGGPKQETQYF.

This clonotype was counted only a few times. This chain uses TRBV7-8 with TRBJ1-1, with D possibly TRBD1 on 6 matching bases. This CDR3 spans 17 amino acids. Germline CDR1 SGHVS, CDR2 FQNEAQ. The V and J ends lost 0 bases and 1 base respectively, with 15 bases between them. CDR3 region: CASSLAWGPGGNTEAFF. As DNA, the CDR3 is TGTGCCAGCAGCTTAGCGTGGGGGCCCGGGGGGAACACTGAAGCTTTCTTT.

This clonotype appeared many times. The chain links TRBV4-3 to TRBJ2-3; D gene uncertain. Trimming took off 3 bases at V and 0 bases at J, with 7 bases between the two ends. The germline CDR1 and CDR2 sequences are LGHNA and YSLEER. CDR3 length: 14 residues. The CDR3 region has the DNA TGCGCCAGCAGCCAGGACGAGAGCACAGATACGCAGTATTTT. It translates to CASSQDESTDTQYF.

This chain uses TRBV27 with TRBJ2-7; 8 bases line up with TRBD1. The CDR3 extends over 14 amino acids. The germline gives CDR1 MNHEY, CDR2 SMNVEV (reference sequence). After removal of 4 bases from V and 3 bases from J, the junction contained 5 bases not matched to a gene. CDR3 sequence reads: CASSYGTGDYEQYF. CDR3 bases: TGTGCCAGCAGTTATGGGACAGGAGACTACGAGCAGTACTTC.

This clonotype was found many times. V and J are TRBV11-2 and TRBJ2-1, with D unclear. V was trimmed by 1 base and J by 7 bases, leaving 5 bases between them. This CDR3 has 12 residues. Germline-derived CDR1 and CDR2 are SGHAT and FQNNGV. In DNA, the CDR3 is TGTGCCAGCAGCTTAGGGCCTAATGAGCAGTTCTTC. Translating it yields CASSLGPNEQFF.

The V call is TRBV5-1, the J call TRBJ2-7; D is ambiguous. This CDR3 region has 12 residues. Looked up from germline, CDR1 is SGHRS and CDR2 is YFSETQ. V lost 1 base, J lost 5 bases, and 7 bases lay in between. The CDR3 loop is CASSLYGDEQYF. Written as DNA, the CDR3 is TGCGCCAGCAGCTTGTACGGCGACGAGCAGTACTTC.

In its sample, this clonotype was seen a few times. This sequence joins TRBV11-2 and TRBJ1-1, with a tentative D call TRBD1 (5 bases). The CDR3 length is 19 residues. V shed 5 bases and J shed 0 bases, with 25 bases lying between them. Germline V gives CDR1 SGHAT, CDR2 FQNNGV. The CDR3 here is CASSPVRDPVRWVNTEAFF. The CDR3 DNA reads as TGTGCCAGCAGCCCCGTCCGGGACCCTGTTAGGTGGGTGAACACTGAAGCTTTCTTT.

This chain uses TRBV11-2 with TRBJ1-3; D is ambiguous. V lost 1 base to trimming and J lost 3 bases, with 13 bases between them. This CDR3 is 16 amino acids long. CDR1 SGHAT and CDR2 FQNNGV come from the germline V gene. The CDR3 spells CASSLVAGGGGNTIYF. DNA of the CDR3: TGTGCCAGCAGCTTAGTGGCCGGAGGTGGTGGAAACACCATATATTTT.

This sequence joins TRBV7-9 and TRBJ2-3; tentatively, D is TRBD2 (6 bases). The CDR3 covers 15 residues. V lost 3 bases, J lost 2 bases, and 12 bases lay in between. CDR1 SEHNR and CDR2 FQNEAQ come from the germline V gene (reference sequence). CDR3 in amino acids: CASSLGTFFTDTQYF. CDR3 DNA: TGTGCCAGCAGCTTGGGGACTTTCTTCACAGATACGCAGTATTTT.

The genes are TRBV2 and TRBJ2-5, with TRBD2 matching 8 bases. Trimming removed 2 bases from V and 1 base from J; junction bases left unmatched: 3. The CDR3 totals 15 residues. CDR1 is SNHLY and CDR2 is FYNNEI in the germline V gene. The DNA of the CDR3 is TGTGCCAGCAGTGAATTCGGGACTAGCCAAGAGACCCAGTACTTC. Translating gives CASSEFGTSQETQYF. The variable domain in full, with the rest retrieved from reference TRBV2 and TRBJ2-5, is EPEVTQTPSHQVTQMGQEVILRCVPISNHLYFYWYRQILGQKVEFLVSFYNNEISEKSEIFDDQFSVERPDGSNFTLKIRSTKLEDSAMYFCASSEFGTSQETQYFGPGTRLLVL.

The chain carries TRBV12-3 or TRBV12-4 and TRBJ1-3, with D hard to call. V lost 3 bases and J lost 3, with 3 bases in between. This CDR3 spans 12 amino acids. As DNA, the CDR3 is TGTGCCAGCAGTTTTAATGGAAACACCATATATTTT. Residues: CASSFNGNTIYF.

This sequence joins TRBV7-6 and TRBJ2-5; D is ambiguous. CDR1 is SGHVS, CDR2 FNYEAQ, per germline. Trimming left V 0 bases short and J 1 base short, with 6 bases between. CDR3 length equals 14 residues. CDR3 sequence reads: CASSLARGQETQYF. In DNA form, the CDR3 reads TGTGCCAGCAGCTTAGCCCGCGGCCAAGAGACCCAGTACTTC.

This clonotype turned up a few times. The chain recombines TRBV5-6 with TRBJ2-1; TRBD1 aligns across 10 bases. Germline V CDR1 and CDR2: SGHDT, YYEEEE. The CDR3 has 15 amino acids. V was pared by 1 base and J by 6 bases, with 4 bases of the junction left unmatched. The CDR3 here is CASSLRDRGPNEQFF. The CDR3 bases are TGTGCCAGCAGCTTGCGGGACAGGGGCCCCAATGAGCAGTTCTTC.

The gene calls are TRBV2 and TRBJ1-5, with D possibly being TRBD1 (5 bases). The V end lost 4 bases, the J end lost 4 bases, and 11 bases lay between the germline ends. CDR1 and CDR2 from the germline V gene are SNHLY and FYNNEI. The CDR3 sequence is 14 residues long. The CDR3 loop reads CASSGRQRNQPQHF. The CDR3 nucleotides are TGTGCCAGCAGTGGTCGACAGCGAAATCAGCCCCAGCATTTT. The full variable domain, in which reference TRBV2 and TRBJ1-5 provide the parts outside the CDR3, is EPEVTQTPSHQVTQMGQEVILRCVPISNHLYFYWYRQILGQKVEFLVSFYNNEISEKSEIFDDQFSVERPDGSNFTLKIRSTKLEDSAMYFCASSGRQRNQPQHFGDGTRLSIL.

Only one count was recorded for this clonotype. A much larger clone lies a single base off, so this may be a read error. The CDR3 region has the DNA TGTGCCAGCAGCTTAGGTCCGGTAGTTAACACCAGGGAGCTGTTTTTT. It is translated as CASSLGPVVNTRELFF. The chain is built from TRBV7-2 and TRBJ2-2, with D unclear. The CDR3 runs 16 residues. Germline V gene data show CDR1 as SGHTA and CDR2 as FQGNSA.

J is TRBJ2-3 and V is TRBV12-3 or TRBV12-4; tentative D call: TRBD2 (5 bases). V lost 3 bases to trimming and J lost 11 bases, with 12 bases between them. This CDR3 is built from 12 residues. The CDR3 loop is CASSFDIGGQYF. In DNA form, the CDR3 reads TGTGCCAGCAGTTTCGATATCGGAGGGCAGTATTTT.

The gene calls are TRBV18 and TRBJ2-7, with no clear D. This CDR3 spans 12 amino acids. The V gene's germline CDR1 is KGHSH and CDR2 LQKENI. Trimming took 6 bases from V and 4 from J, leaving 10 bases between them. The CDR3 DNA sequence: TGTGCCAGCTCTCGTGACCTGTACGAGCAGTACTTC. It is translated as CASSRDLYEQYF.

The chain combines TRBV4-1 with TRBJ1-3; TRBD1 aligns across 9 bases. CDR1 is MGHRA, CDR2 YSYEKL, per germline. The CDR3 has 17 amino acids. The V segment lost 4 bases and the J segment 3 bases; nucleotides outside the gene matches: 10. As DNA, the CDR3 is TGCGCCAGCAGCCTCATATCCGGGACAGGGATTGGAAACACCATATATTTT. Amino acids: CASSLISGTGIGNTIYF.

There are many counts of this clonotype. The chain recombines TRBV7-9 with TRBJ2-3, with a weak D call TRBD2 (5 bases). The CDR3 extends over 14 amino acids. The ends were cut back, 6 bases at V and 4 bases at J, with 14 bases in the middle. Germline V gene sequence: CDR1 SEHNR, CDR2 FQNEAQ (reference sequence). In nucleotides, the CDR3 is TGTGCCAGCAGTCCGGAGGCCGGGGCAGATACGCAGTATTTT. This codes for CASSPEAGADTQYF.

The gene calls are TRBV5-4 and TRBJ2-7; D is undetermined. The V and J ends lost 2 bases and 3 bases respectively, with 12 bases between them. CDR3 size: 14 residues. CDR1 is SGHNT, CDR2 YYREEE, per germline (reference sequence). Here the CDR3 reads CASSFFNQNYEQYF. The CDR3 nucleotides are TGTGCCAGCAGCTTTTTCAACCAAAACTACGAGCAGTACTTC. Complete variable domain (other parts from reference TRBV5-4 and TRBJ2-7): ETGVTQSPTHLIKTRGQQVTLRCSSQSGHNTVSWYQQALGQGPQFIFQYYREEENGRGNFPPRFSGLQFPNYSSELNVNALELDDSALYLCASSFFNQNYEQYFGPGTRLTVT.

The rearrangement joins TRBV7-2 to TRBJ2-5, with a possible D match to TRBD1 (5 bases). CDR3 length equals 14 residues. The V end lost 2 bases, the J end lost 5 bases, and 12 bases lay between the germline ends. Germline loops: CDR1 SGHTA, CDR2 FQGNSA. The CDR3 spells CASSLSQVGETQYF. The CDR3 coding sequence is TGTGCCAGCAGCTTATCACAGGTCGGGGAGACCCAGTACTTC.

This chain joins TRBV4-3 and TRBJ1-2; a possible D gene is TRBD1 (6 bases). From germline, CDR1 is LGHNA and CDR2 YSLEER. This CDR3 comprises 15 residues. V lost 0 bases and J lost 4, with 12 bases in between. In nucleotides, the CDR3 is TGCGCCAGCAGCCAAGACGGGGGGGCCAGCTATGGCTACACCTTC. It yields the protein CASSQDGGASYGYTF.

This chain connects TRBV5-4 to TRBJ2-3, with D perhaps assigned TRBD1 or TRBD2 (5 bases each). Germline V gene sequence: CDR1 SGHNT, CDR2 YYREEE (reference sequence). V dropped 0 bases and J dropped 2 bases, with 13 bases sitting between them. The CDR3 runs to 16 residues. The CDR3, as DNA: TGTGCCAGCAGCTTGGGGGGCGGCGGGTTCACAGATACGCAGTATTTT. Encoded protein: CASSLGGGGFTDTQYF.

This clonotype was detected only a few times. The chain combines TRBV7-2 with TRBJ2-5; TRBD2 aligns across 8 bases. This CDR3 contains 14 residues. With V trimmed by 5 bases and J by 3 bases, 5 bases remained unmatched. CDR1 SGHTA and CDR2 FQGNSA come from the germline V gene. The CDR3 region is CASSRGLVEETQYF. In DNA form, the CDR3 reads TGTGCCAGCAGCCGGGGACTAGTAGAAGAGACCCAGTACTTC.

CDR3 sequence reads: CSAIAGEAYEQYF. CDR3 in DNA: TGCAGTGCTATTGCGGGAGAGGCCTACGAGCAGTACTTC. The V call is TRBV20-1, the J call TRBJ2-7; 7 bases agree with TRBD2. The trim removed 4 bases at V and 2 bases at J, leaving 5 bases unmatched. Germline assignment: CDR1 DFQATT and CDR2 SNEGSKA (reference sequence). CDR3 length: 13 amino acids.

V is TRBV6-6 and J is TRBJ2-7; 7 nucleotides match TRBD2. Germline CDR1 reads MNHNY; CDR2 reads SVGAGI (reference sequence). The V and J ends lost 5 bases and 0 bases, in that order; junction bases with no gene match: 7. The CDR3 runs to 15 residues. The CDR3 region is CASSTTAGYSYEQYF. The CDR3 DNA sequence: TGTGCCAGCAGTACCACAGCGGGGTACTCCTACGAGCAGTACTTC.